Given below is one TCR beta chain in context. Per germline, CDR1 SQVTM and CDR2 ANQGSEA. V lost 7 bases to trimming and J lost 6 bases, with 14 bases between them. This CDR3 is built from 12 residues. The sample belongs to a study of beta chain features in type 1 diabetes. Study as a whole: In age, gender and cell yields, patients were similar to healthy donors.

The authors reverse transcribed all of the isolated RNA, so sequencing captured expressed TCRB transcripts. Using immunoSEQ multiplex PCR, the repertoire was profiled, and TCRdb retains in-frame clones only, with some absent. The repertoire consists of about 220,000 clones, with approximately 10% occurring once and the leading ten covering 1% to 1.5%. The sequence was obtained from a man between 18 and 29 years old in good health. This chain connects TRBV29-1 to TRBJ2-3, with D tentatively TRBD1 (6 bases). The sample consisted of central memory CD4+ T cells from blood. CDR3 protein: CSGDPRGDTQYF. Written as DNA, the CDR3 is TGCAGCGGCGACCCGAGGGGGGATACGCAGTATTTT.